A single sample gave rise to the 11 T cell receptor beta chains below, sequenced in a study of metastatic and nonmetastatic thyroid tumors (dated by TCRdb to the early 2020s). No treatment had been received by any patient before thyroid surgery. The library was obtained by PCR. TCRdb records Illumina HiSeq 4000 as the sequencer. TCRdb ran its own pipeline on the public reads, namely fastp trimming at Q25 and MiXCR clone calling, and kept in-frame beta chains. This sample is represented by 5,000 or so clones; roughly 33% of them were singletons. 25% to 30% of the sample lies in the top ten. Sequencing used adjacent normal tissue. The receptor set was obtained from a male donor with papillary thyroid cancer or a benign thyroid nodule (not recorded which). Some clones in this sample may be carry-over from other donors' samples.

V and J are TRBV10-3 and TRBJ2-3; TRBD1 or TRBD2 may be the D gene (5 bases each). The V end lost 2 bases, the J end lost 5 bases, and 20 bases lay between the germline ends. The CDR3 length is 17 residues. Germline-derived CDR1 and CDR2 are ENHRY and SYGVKD. The DNA for the CDR3 is TGTGCCATCAGTGAGGGGTGGGGGAGAACCTCTGGAGATACGCAGTATTTT. Translating it yields CAISEGWGRTSGDTQYF.

The chain is built from TRBV4-2 and TRBJ1-1, with D possibly TRBD1 on 5 matching bases. V was pared by 2 bases and J by 4 bases, with 8 bases between. This CDR3 contains 13 residues. Germline loops: CDR1 LGHNA, CDR2 YNFKEQ. The CDR3, as DNA: TGTGCCAGCAGCCAAAAAAGGGGCACTGAAGCTTTCTTT. Its translation: CASSQKRGTEAFF.

In its sample, this clone is large. This chain joins TRBV28 and TRBJ2-7; tentatively, D is TRBD1 or TRBD2 (5 bases each). The CDR3 runs 16 residues. Trimming removed 4 bases at V and 3 bases at J, with 19 bases between. Germline V gene sequence: CDR1 MDHEN, CDR2 SYDVKM. DNA of the CDR3: TGTGCCAGCAGTTCCCCGTACGGGGACGGCTACTACGAGCAGTACTTC. Translation: CASSSPYGDGYYEQYF.

V is TRBV30 and J is TRBJ2-1, with D hard to call. There are 13 residues in the CDR3. CDR1 and CDR2 from the germline V gene are GTSNPN and SVGIG (reference sequence). Trimming removed 0 bases at V and 11 bases at J, with 14 bases between. DNA of the CDR3: TGTGCCTGGAGTGTTTATACCGCAATGCAGCAGTTCTTC. Protein sequence: CAWSVYTAMQQFF.

This clone was counted a few times. The chain is built from TRBV2 and TRBJ2-1; the match to TRBD2 covers 10 bases. The germline V gene has CDR1 SNHLY and CDR2 FYNNEI. The J segment lost 5 bases and the V segment lost 7 bases, leaving 2 bases of the junction unmatched. This CDR3 spans 13 amino acids. CDR3 loop: CASKREGHNEQFF. In nucleotides, the CDR3 is TGTGCCAGCAAGCGGGAGGGGCACAATGAGCAGTTCTTC.

For this clone: One junction end does not reproduce the germline sequence, and a read error may be involved. CDR3 coding DNA: TGTGCCACCGCGGGGGGGAGCTCTGGGGCCAATGTCCTGACTTTC. This codes for CATAGGSSGANVLTF. The gene calls are TRBV10-3 and TRBJ2-6; TRBD2 matches 9 bases. Germline V gives CDR1 ENHRY, CDR2 SYGVKD. This CDR3 has 15 amino acids.

This clone was observed a handful of times. The rearrangement uses TRBV28 and TRBJ2-1; 7 bases match TRBD1. Losses at the gene ends were 2 bases for V and 4 bases for J; bases not matched to a gene: 5. The germline V gene encodes CDR1 MDHEN and CDR2 SYDVKM. This CDR3 is built from 15 residues. The DNA of the CDR3 is TGTGCCAGCAGTTTAAGGGGGACAGTTTACAATGAGCAGTTCTTC. Its translation is CASSLRGTVYNEQFF.

This rearrangement joins TRBV30 to TRBJ2-4; D tentatively fits TRBD1 or TRBD2 (7 bases each). Between the trimmed V and J ends, which lost 2 bases and 8 bases, there was a span of 10 bases. This CDR3 region has 12 residues. Germline CDR1 reads GTSNPN; CDR2 reads SVGIG (reference sequence). This chain's CDR3 is CAWSQGGDIQYF. The CDR3 bases are TGTGCCTGGAGTCAGGGGGGGGACATTCAGTACTTC. The full variable domain, rest sourced from reference TRBV30 and TRBJ2-4, is SQTIHQWPATLVQPVGSPLSLECTVEGTSNPNLYWYRQAAGRGLQLLFYSVGIGQISSEVPQNLSASRPQDRQFILSSKKLLLSDSGFYLCAWSQGGDIQYFGAGTRLSVL.

The chain links TRBV6-2 or TRBV6-3 to TRBJ1-2; D unresolved. Germline CDR1 MNHEY, CDR2 SVGEGT. V gave up 8 bases and J gave up 3 bases, with 7 bases separating them. This CDR3 spans 11 amino acids. The CDR3 sequence is CASRSDYGYTF. CDR3 coding DNA: TGTGCCAGCCGTTCGGACTATGGCTACACCTTC.

This clone was picked up a small number of times. Within the sample, other DNA sequences also encode this same CDR3. V is TRBV12-3 or TRBV12-4 and J is TRBJ1-2, with 9 positions matching TRBD1. CDR3 length equals 15 residues. The J segment lost 5 bases and the V segment lost 6 bases, leaving 10 bases of the junction unmatched. The CDR3 region has the DNA TGTGCCAGCAGCCACCGGCCGACAGGGGGGTATGGCTACACCTTC. As protein: CASSHRPTGGYGYTF.

This clone has just a few counts. The chain employs TRBV2 and TRBJ1-1; D possibly corresponds to TRBD1 (5 bases). Trimming removed 3 bases from V and 4 bases from J, with 9 bases in between. The germline CDR1 and CDR2 sequences are SNHLY and FYNNEI. This CDR3 has 13 residues. The CDR3 here is CASSDRGVTEAFF. CDR3 DNA: TGTGCCAGCAGTGATCGGGGCGTCACTGAAGCTTTCTTT.